This T cell receptor beta chain was identified in a study of T cell repertoires in cytomegalovirus infection. Across the whole study: Public TCR beta signatures marked donors with CMV infection and the matching HLA.

This clonotype has a count of ten or more. Its antigen is unknown. From the reads, TCRdb called clonotypes with MiXCR, one entry per CDR3 protein. Seen here are 600,000 to 700,000 distinct CDR3 sequences, 33% observed once, and the top ten hold over 15%. V lost 3 bases and J lost 8, with 14 bases in between. This CDR3 is 14 amino acids long. Germline lookup yields CDR1 SGHTA and CDR2 FQGNSA. The sequence was collected from a human donor in good health (CMV status not recorded). Some clones in this sample may be carry-over from other donors' samples. The starting material was cultured PBMCs, obtained from culture after CMV antigen stimulation. This chain links TRBV7-2 with TRBJ2-1; a possible D gene is TRBD1 (6 bases). In DNA form, the CDR3 reads TGTGCCAGCAGCTTTCAGGGGCCTGGGGATGAGCAGTTCTTC. This translates into CASSFQGPGDEQFF.